This T cell receptor beta chain was sequenced for a study of cytomegalovirus exposure and HLA in healthy donors (dated by TCRdb to about 2017). In terms of the full investigation: An earlier analysis of under 600 of the donors reported 250 to 300 Gb of sequence data and around 110 million unique TCR beta sequences from about 200 million T cells. Roughly 290 gigabases of sequencing data and approximately 92 million unique TCR sequences made up an early release that covered under 750 HLA-typed donors. Among the approximately 400 genotyped donors, around 81% belonged to the genetic ancestry cluster associated with self-reported Caucasian donors. The study aimed to test whether cataloging public T cell receptors could reveal signatures of past pathogen exposure. The study profiled the T cell repertoires of about 720 subjects by immunosequencing and related them to cytomegalovirus serostatus. In addition to the first cohort of roughly 700 subjects, a separate validation cohort of approximately 130 different subjects was used. To predict cytomegalovirus infection status, the study combined high-throughput TCR immunosequencing, statistical association of individual TCRs with disease status, and machine learning. To study patterns of TCR occurrence, a later analysis re-analyzed previously published TCR beta repertoires from 650 to 750 donors and added high-resolution HLA genotyping. Rather than using new phenotypic data, the later analysis identified candidate immune exposures from TCR beta sequences and from how often those sequences occurred across donors. An earlier analysis of some 600 of the donors applied high-throughput TCR beta sequencing to assess whether each TCR beta V gene segment acted as functional or pseudogenic. Alongside the repertoire data, information on donor age, sex, ethnicity and CMV serostatus was compiled. A later genetic analysis took genome-wide SNP genotypes for about three fifths of the roughly 670 donors and used that subset as a discovery cohort. All discovery cohort repertoires had been generated using a single sequencing platform. HLA typing included class I and class II loci at four-digit resolution. The number of typed donors differed by locus: 629-630 for A, B, C, DRB1 and DQB1; some 500 for DQA1; fewer than 610 for DPA1; and some 470 for DPB1. Several DR-DQ haplotypes were handled as single units for association and clustering because linkage in the cohort was strong. Across around 400 genotyped donors of the cohort, an average of 235,054 unique TCR beta nucleotide sequences per donor were sequenced, and 15% to 20% of those sequences were non-productive.

Library creation used the immunoSEQ multiplex PCR assay. A mixture of 60 forward primers for TCR Vbeta segments and 13 reverse primers for TCR Jbeta segments was used in the multiplex PCR. A multiplex PCR assay on genomic DNA amplified the CDR3 region of rearranged TCR beta genes. Amplified TCR beta libraries were sequenced as 87-base-pair reads on the Illumina HiSeq System. In the paper's pipeline: Across the 666 repertoires, a later analysis counted tens of millions of unique TCR beta chains, approximately 12 million of which were shared by at least two donors. To remove PCR and sequencing errors, raw reads were error-corrected and collapsed into unique sequences using a nearest-neighbor algorithm that merged closely related sequences. CDR3 sequences were aligned to IMGT reference sequences to assign V, D and J gene segments. For a sequence to be retained, at least a six-nucleotide match to both a V gene segment and a J gene segment was required. Rearrangements were called productive when the CDR3 lacked stop codons and stayed in frame with V and J; all others were non-productive. Following IMGT convention, CDR3 was defined as the stretch from the second conserved V-encoded cysteine up to the conserved J-encoded phenylalanine. In an earlier analysis of some 550 of the donors, sequences lacking an unambiguous match to a single V gene segment were excluded. An earlier analysis of several hundred of the donors called V segments functional above 56.7% productive rearrangements and segregating when the between-donor standard deviation exceeded 5%. A statistical classification framework was developed to diagnose cytomegalovirus status using the catalog of TCR beta chain sequences. In a later analysis, V and J genes were assigned by comparing TCR nucleotide sequences against IMGT/GENE-DB human TR gene sequences. The TCRdist pipeline was used in a later analysis to assign CDR3 sequences and most-parsimonious VDJ recombination scenarios. A later analysis defined each TCR beta chain by its CDR3 amino acid sequence plus V-gene family, and excluded reads lacking a unique V-gene family. To address suspected cross-contamination and a sequencing artifact, a later analysis removed some 620 highly shared, low-generation-probability nucleotide sequences. In a later analysis, a clonal expansion index for each public chain was calculated from normalized within-repertoire ranks of inferred template counts. A later analysis computed generation probabilities with a VDJ recombination model fitted to out-of-frame rearrangements, and checked the results against IGoR. In a later analysis, TCR-TCR, TCR-HLA and TCR-CMV co-occurrence was scored with hypergeometric tests, and a repertoire-size bias correction was applied to TCR pairs. To estimate false discovery rates, a later analysis permuted the HLA or CMV assignments 20 times. A later analysis grouped co-occurring TCRs with DBSCAN, adding TCRdist sequence similarity when clustering within HLA-allele-positive subsets. For co-occurrence clustering, repertoires with fewer than 30,000 or more than 120,000 public chains were excluded, along with 4 to 6 repertoires with anomalous nucleotide sharing. TCRdb took over this immuneACCESS table, retaining in-frame rearrangements with V and J assigned. Such tables are incomplete; in checked studies, under half of the missing clones stem from an unresolved V gene, and the remainder is unexplained. That table gives V, J and clone size, and the DNA gave D and trimming. The sample yields roughly 130,000 clones; roughly 75% were counted once. The ten largest make up approximately 5% of the sample.

The cohort consisted of fewer than 700 healthy bone marrow donors. Cohort members were all nominally healthy when sampled, although unrecorded immune exposures were likely present. The donor was CMV seronegative and belonged to the group of 352 seronegative cohort members. Each donor provided a peripheral blood sample, and peripheral blood mononuclear cells were used for TCR beta sequencing. The Qiagen DNeasy Blood Extraction Kit was used to extract genomic DNA from the blood cell samples. Note on this clone: Its antigen is not yet known. Base qualities are not recorded, but no much larger clone differs from it by a single base.

For CDR1 and CDR2, the germline V gene lists SQVTM and ANQGSEA. From its cysteine to its phenylalanine, the CDR3 spans 13 amino acids. Only the CDR3 DNA stays, 39 bases, in frame from base 1. Deletion took 3 bases off V and 1 base off J, with a span of 9 bases between the germline ends. General findings and caveats noted by the study authors: Because the 87-base-pair reads could not distinguish some IMGT-functional V segments, including TRBV6-2 and TRBV6-3, those segments were excluded. While some public TCRs were present in many individuals, most TCR sequences turned up only very rarely across donors. Broadly in line with IMGT annotations, most TCR beta V segments showed up in productive rearrangements about 90% or about 30% of the time in an earlier analysis of around 550 of the donors. In a later analysis, HLA-associated TCR beta chains were found to be more clonally expanded and to have lower generation probabilities than equally common non-associated chains. In both the original and validation cohorts, the classifier was reported to diagnose cytomegalovirus status with high specificity and sensitivity. An association between a missense DCLRE1C variant and V-gene and J-gene trimming of TCR beta chains was found in a later genetic analysis and replicated in an independent cohort. Because some donors lacked HLA typing at each locus, the association tests relied only on the typed subset. In vitro tests confirmed that three of the cytomegalovirus-associated TCR beta chains recognize cytomegalovirus antigens. In this cohort, only TCR beta chains were sequenced, and detectable features were limited by the absence of alpha or paired-chain data. The presence/absence analyses assumed that sequencing depth was roughly uniform across donors, and that assumption may not be true. Correlated functional status among segregating V segments might be attributable to linkage disequilibrium, but an unknown experimental factor could not be ruled out. According to a later analysis, most CMV-associated TCR beta chains appeared to be HLA-restricted, and the HLA associations seemed to be driven largely by CMV exposure. In a later analysis, TCR association rates were found to vary across HLA loci, with the most associated TCRs seen for DRB1 alleles and the fewest for HLA-C alleles. A further reported finding was that TCR beta sequences accurately predicted the HLA-A and HLA-B alleles for most subjects in the first cohort. The sequencing pipeline was judged likely to have produced a cluster of highly shared sequence variants as a technical artifact. The only immune exposure information available for the cohort was CMV serostatus. In a later analysis, 16,951 TCR beta sequences were associated with specific HLA alleles at a false discovery rate of 0.05. The authors suggested that the approach could potentially be extended to other disease states and immunological phenotypes. Compared with the 666-donor mean, donors in an Asian-associated ancestry cluster had fewer N-insertions in productive TCRs, according to a later genetic analysis. Assigning TCR associations to individual alleles was difficult when HLA alleles, especially DR and DQ, strongly co-occurred. According to a later analysis, parvovirus B19, influenza, CMV and Epstein-Barr virus appeared linked to several top co-occurrence clusters. Around 16 rarely observed V segments, including chromosome 9 orphons, were excluded from the earlier analysis of just under 600 of the donors because counts were too low. In the study, 150 to 200 TCR beta chains were listed as associated with cytomegalovirus.

The TCR comes from a young man in good health and CMV-seronegative. Sequencing was performed on PBMCs. The chain uses TRBV29-1 and TRBJ2-5, with TRBD1 perhaps the D gene, on 5 matching bases. The CDR3 amino acid sequence is: CSVDAGIQETQYF. The sequence in DNA is TGCAGCGTTGACGCAGGGATCCAAGAGACCCAGTACTTC.